One TCR beta chain is described in this entry. Its antigen is undetermined. These data are taken from a study of cytomegalovirus exposure and HLA in healthy donors. Study-level results: First-cohort TCR clusters tended to co-occur in the roughly 130 validation repertoires, a later analysis found. Most TCRs appeared rarely, but some public TCRs recurred in many donors. Among TCR beta chains, those listed as cytomegalovirus-associated numbered more than 150. High specificity and sensitivity for cytomegalovirus status were reported for the classifier.

The method was immunoSEQ multiplex PCR; TCRdb's version includes in-frame clones alone and lacks a portion of them. Of some 140,000 clones listed, about 80% are singletons. Germline V gene sequence: CDR1 SNHLY, CDR2 FYNNEI. Trimming at V came to 4 bases and at J to 4 bases, leaving 9 bases not matched to a gene. The CDR3 covers 15 residues. Sequencing used PBMCs. The clonotype was recovered from a man between 25 and 39 years old in good health and CMV-seropositive. This chain uses TRBV2 with TRBJ1-2; 7 bases are a match to TRBD1. The CDR3 loop reads CASSAQGGLSYGYTF. The CDR3 coding sequence is TGTGCCAGCAGTGCGCAGGGGGGCTTAAGCTATGGCTACACCTTC.